This T cell receptor beta chain was captured by sequencing in a study of long-term antiretroviral therapy in people with HIV. Germline lookup yields CDR1 SGHTA and CDR2 FQGTGA. V was cut by 1 base and J by 4 bases, with 7 bases left in between. The CDR3 has 14 residues. Version v3.0 of the immunoSEQ assay was performed at survey level. Measured with immunoSEQ multiplex PCR; TCRdb has only the in-frame clones, and not every one. The sample has around 22,000 clones; approximately 90% are singletons. This clone was seen only a few times. Its antigen is as yet unknown. Broader study findings: ART preceded a rise in diversity that nonetheless stayed lower than in transplant donor controls.

Every specimen provided 1-10 million cryopreserved PBMC before DNA extraction took place. The receptor comes from a woman in her 30s with HIV. The chain is built from TRBV7-3 and TRBJ2-2; D is unclear. The sample here was unsorted PBMCs, taken 1.8 years before starting antiretroviral therapy. The CDR3 loop is CASSLMSVTGELFF. The CDR3 DNA reads TGTGCCAGCAGCTTAATGTCGGTCACCGGGGAGCTGTTTTTT.